One and the same sample provided the 5 T cell receptor beta chains below, sequenced in a study of blood T cells in healthy people across ages. A second PCR of roughly 7 to 11 cycles used a sample-barcoded 5' primer and a J-beta primer mix. Using its own MiXCR run on the 5' RACE reads, TCRdb lists one record per CDR3 protein. The table has about 780,000 distinct CDR3 sequences, 46% seen once. Sample: blood. These receptors all come from an elderly man in good health.

The rearrangement joins TRBV11-3 to TRBJ2-4; D call uncertain. The CDR3 spans 14 residues. The germline CDR1 and CDR2 sequences are SGHNT and YENEEA. V was trimmed by 4 bases and J by 3 bases, leaving 10 bases between them. The CDR3: CASSSSGSKNIQYF. The DNA of the CDR3 is TGTGCCAGCAGCTCTTCGGGCAGCAAAAACATTCAGTACTTC.

The V call is TRBV5-6, the J call TRBJ2-7; TRBD1 matches 7 bases. CDR1 and CDR2 from the germline V gene are SGHDT and YYEEEE. With V trimmed by 3 bases and J by 1 base, 13 bases remained unmatched. This CDR3 region has 17 residues. The CDR3 sequence is CASSYSFDRVFSYEQYF. DNA of the CDR3: TGTGCCAGCAGCTACTCCTTCGACAGGGTATTTTCCTACGAGCAGTACTTC.

This clonotype was seen repeatedly, ten times or more. The CDR3 region is CASSLAIPDTQYF. In DNA form, the CDR3 reads TGCGCCAGCAGCCTAGCCATTCCAGATACGCAGTATTTT. This chain joins TRBV4-3 and TRBJ2-3; D ambiguous. The germline gives CDR1 LGHNA, CDR2 YSLEER. The CDR3 runs 13 residues. Trimming took 4 bases from V and 4 from J, leaving 9 bases between them.

This clonotype was recorded only once. The chain has TRBV7-6 and TRBJ2-5, with 8 bases lining up with TRBD2. CDR1 and CDR2 from the germline V gene are SGHVS and FNYEAQ. V dropped 5 bases and J dropped 11; count of bases not matched to a gene: 13. This CDR3 is 14 amino acids long. CDR3: CASSAPGLGSEQYF. The CDR3 DNA reads TGTGCCAGCAGCGCTCCGGGACTAGGTAGTGAGCAGTACTTC. The entire variable domain, with the rest obtained from reference TRBV7-6 and TRBJ2-5, is as follows: GAGVSQSPRYKVTKRGQDVALRCDPISGHVSLYWYRQALGQGPEFLTYFNYEAQQDKSGLPNDRFSAERPEGSISTLTIQRTEQRDSAMYRCASSAPGLGSEQYFGPGTRLLVL.

This chain uses TRBV5-1 with TRBJ2-7; 7 bases fit TRBD1. The CDR3 consists of 18 residues. Germline V gives CDR1 SGHRS, CDR2 YFSETQ. Germline trimming cut 0 bases from V and 4 bases from J; bases unmatched to any gene: 16. The CDR3, as DNA: TGCGCCAGCAGCTTGGGGGCCGTAACAGGGGCCCTCACTTACGAGCAGTACTTC. This encodes CASSLGAVTGALTYEQYF.